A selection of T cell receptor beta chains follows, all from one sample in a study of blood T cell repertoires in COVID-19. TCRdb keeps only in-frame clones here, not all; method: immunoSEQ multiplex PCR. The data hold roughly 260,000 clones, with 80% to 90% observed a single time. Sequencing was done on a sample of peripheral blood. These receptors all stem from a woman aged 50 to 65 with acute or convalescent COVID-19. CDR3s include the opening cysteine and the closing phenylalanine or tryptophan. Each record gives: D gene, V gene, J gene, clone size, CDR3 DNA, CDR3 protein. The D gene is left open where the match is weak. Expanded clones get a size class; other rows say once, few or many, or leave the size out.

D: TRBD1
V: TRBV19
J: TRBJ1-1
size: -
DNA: TGTGCCAGTAGTATATCCCGACAGGGGAACACTGAAGCTTTCTTT
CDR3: CASSISRQGNTEAFF

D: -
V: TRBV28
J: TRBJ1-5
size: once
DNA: TGTGCCAGCAGTTCCGCAGGTTCCAATCAGCCCCAGCATTTT
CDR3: CASSSAGSNQPQHF

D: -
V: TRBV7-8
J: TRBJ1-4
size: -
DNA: TGTGCCAGCAGCTTTGAGGGAATAGGGGAAAAACTGTTTTTT
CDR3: CASSFEGIGEKLFF

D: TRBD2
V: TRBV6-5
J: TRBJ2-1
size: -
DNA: TGTGCCACCTGGACTAGCGGGAGTTATGAGCAGTTCTTC
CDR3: CATWTSGSYEQFF

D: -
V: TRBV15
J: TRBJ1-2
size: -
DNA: TGTGCCACCAGCAGAGCGGGAGGAGTAGGAGTGGGCTACACCTTC
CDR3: CATSRAGGVGVGYTF

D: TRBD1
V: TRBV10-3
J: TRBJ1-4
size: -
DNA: TGTGCCATTCGCGGCGGAGGGACAGCTCAAACTAATGAAAAACTGTTTTTT
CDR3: CAIRGGGTAQTNEKLFF

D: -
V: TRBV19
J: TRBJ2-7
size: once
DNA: TGTGCCAGTAGGGACCGGGACAAGGACTACGAGCAGTACTTC
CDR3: CASRDRDKDYEQYF

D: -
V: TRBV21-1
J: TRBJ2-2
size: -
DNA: TGTGCCAGCAGGAAAAGGGCGGTAGCGCCGAACACCGGGGAGCTGTTTTTT
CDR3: CASRKRAVAPNTGELFF

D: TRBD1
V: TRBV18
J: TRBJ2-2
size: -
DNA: TGTGCCAGCTCACCACAGGGGGCGACCGGGGAGCTGTTTTTT
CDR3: CASSPQGATGELFF

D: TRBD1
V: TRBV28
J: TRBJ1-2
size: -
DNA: TGTGCCAGCAGTTTATTCGGCGAGGGGGCTAGCTATGGCTACACCTTC
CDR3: CASSLFGEGASYGYTF

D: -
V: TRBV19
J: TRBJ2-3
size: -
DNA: TGTGCCAGTAGTATTACATTCAGTCGGGGTGTGGAGACAGATACGCAGTATTTT
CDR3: CASSITFSRGVETDTQYF

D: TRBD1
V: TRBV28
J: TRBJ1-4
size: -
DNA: TGTGCCAGCAGTTTATGGGGAGACAGGGAAAATGAAAAACTGTTTTTT
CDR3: CASSLWGDRENEKLFF

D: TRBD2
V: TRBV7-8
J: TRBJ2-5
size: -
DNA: TGTGCCAGCAGCCGAGCTAGCGGGAGGGAGACCCAGTACTTC
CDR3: CASSRASGRETQYF

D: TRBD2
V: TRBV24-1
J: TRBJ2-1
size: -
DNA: TGTGCCACCAGTGATTTCCTAGCGGGAGATAGGGATGAGCAGTTCTTC
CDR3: CATSDFLAGDRDEQFF

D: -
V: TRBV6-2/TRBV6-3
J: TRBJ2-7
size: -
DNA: TGTGCCAGCAGTTACCGGCTTGAGGGAGTCCACGAGCAGTACTTC
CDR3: CASSYRLEGVHEQYF

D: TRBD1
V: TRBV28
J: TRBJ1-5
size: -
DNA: TGTGCCAGCAGTTTAAGGGACAGGGCGAGCAATCAGCCCCAGCATTTT
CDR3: CASSLRDRASNQPQHF

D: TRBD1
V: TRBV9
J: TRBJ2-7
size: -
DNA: TGTGCCAGCCACCCAACGGGGACAGGGTTGTACGAGCAGTACTTC
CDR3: CASHPTGTGLYEQYF

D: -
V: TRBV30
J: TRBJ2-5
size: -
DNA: TGTGCCTGGAGTAGGGACACCCAAGAGACCCAGTACTTC
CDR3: CAWSRDTQETQYF

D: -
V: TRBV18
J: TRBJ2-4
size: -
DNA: TGTGCCAGCTCACCTTCTACTAAGCTAGCCAAAAACATTCAGTACTTC
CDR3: CASSPSTKLAKNIQYF

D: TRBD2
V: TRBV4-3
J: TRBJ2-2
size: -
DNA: TGCGCCAGCAGTCCATTTACCCAGACTAGCGGAGTCACCGGGGAGCTGTTTTTT
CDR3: CASSPFTQTSGVTGELFF

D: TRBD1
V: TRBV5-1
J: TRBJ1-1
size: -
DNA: TGCGCCAGCAGCACCGCCGGGACAGGGGTCACTGAAGCTTTCTTT
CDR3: CASSTAGTGVTEAFF

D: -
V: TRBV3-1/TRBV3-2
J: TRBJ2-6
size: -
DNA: TGTGCCAGCAGCCGCACCTTAGGGTCAGGGTTTAACTCTGGGGCCAACGTCCTGACTTTC
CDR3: CASSRTLGSGFNSGANVLTF

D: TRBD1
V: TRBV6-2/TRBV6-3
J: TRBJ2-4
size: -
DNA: TGTGCCAGCAGTTACATACGTGGGACAGTTCAGTACTTC
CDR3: CASSYIRGTVQYF

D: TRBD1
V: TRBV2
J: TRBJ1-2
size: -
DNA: TGTGCCAGCAGAACCGACAGGGATGGCTACACCTTC
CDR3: CASRTDRDGYTF

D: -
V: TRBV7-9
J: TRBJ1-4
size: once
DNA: TGTGCCAGCAGCTTAGGCGACAGCTGGAAACTGTTTTTT
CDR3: CASSLGDSWKLFF

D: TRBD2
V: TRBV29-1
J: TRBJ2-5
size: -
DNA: TGCAGCGCAAGGGGGACTAGCGGGAGAGAGACCCAGTACTTC
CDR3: CSARGTSGRETQYF

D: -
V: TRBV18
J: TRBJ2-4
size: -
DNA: TGTGCCAGCTCAGTTGACAGGTACATTCAGTACTTC
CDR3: CASSVDRYIQYF

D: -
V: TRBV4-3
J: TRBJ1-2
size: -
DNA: TGCGCCAGCAGCCAAGATGGGCAGGCGGGCTCCGGCTACACCTTC
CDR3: CASSQDGQAGSGYTF

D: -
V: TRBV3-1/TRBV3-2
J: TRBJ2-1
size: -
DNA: TGTGCCAGCAGCCAAGATTTGCGTCGGTACAATGAGCAGTTCTTC
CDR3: CASSQDLRRYNEQFF